The rows below give T cell receptor beta chains drawn from one sample of a study of T cell changes during pregnancy in multiple sclerosis. The protocol was immunoSEQ multiplex PCR, while the TCRdb copy is restricted to in-frame clones and leaves out a portion. Of around 29,000 clones listed, approximately 92% were seen once; the top ten hold approximately 0.7%. Sample: CD4+ T cells from peripheral blood mononuclear cells, taken in the first trimester of pregnancy. The receptors come from a female donor with multiple sclerosis, enrolled in a pregnancy study. Each CDR3 is given with its conserved first and last residue. A D gene is named only where the DNA matches it firmly. The size field is filled for only some rows; it gives once, few, many or a size class.

TRBV6-6,TRBD2,TRBJ2-1,.,TGTGCCAGCACTAGCGGGGACACGAATGAGCAGTTCTTC,CASTSGDTNEQFF
TRBV7-8,.,TRBJ2-1,.,TGTGCCAGCAGCTTAAGCCACGATCCCTCCTACAATGAGCAGTTCTTC,CASSLSHDPSYNEQFF
TRBV6-6,.,TRBJ2-3,once,TGTGCCAGCAGCCTCCTTCTGGAGTCAGATACGCAGTATTTT,CASSLLLESDTQYF
TRBV5-1,.,TRBJ2-7,.,TGCGCCAGCAGCTTGGTCCTAACGGAGCAGTACTTC,CASSLVLTEQYF
TRBV5-1,TRBD1,TRBJ1-1,.,TGCGCCAGCAGCTGGGGACAGGGGGATAGGAACACTGAAGCTTTCTTT,CASSWGQGDRNTEAFF
TRBV2,.,TRBJ1-1,few,TGTGCCAGCAATCGGGAGATCACTGAAGCTTTCTTT,CASNREITEAFF
TRBV21-1,.,TRBJ1-2,once,TGTGCCAGCAGCAAAGGATCGACTTTTCGGAATGGCTACACCTTC,CASSKGSTFRNGYTF
TRBV4-3,.,TRBJ2-7,.,TGCGCCAGCAGCGTGGCGGGGAAGCGCGAGCAGTACTTC,CASSVAGKREQYF
TRBV5-1,.,TRBJ2-2,.,TGCGCCAGCAGCTCCCGGAACACCGGGGAGCTGTTTTTT,CASSSRNTGELFF
TRBV11-1,.,TRBJ1-6,.,TGTGCCAGCAGCTTAGGGAGGTACAATAATTCACCCCTCCACTTT,CASSLGRYNNSPLHF
TRBV7-2,TRBD1,TRBJ1-6,.,TGTGCCAGCAGCGCAAGGGACAGGAGCTATAATTCACCCCTCCACTTT,CASSARDRSYNSPLHF
TRBV19,TRBD1,TRBJ1-1,.,TGTGCCAGTACCCGGAGGGACAGGGAGAACACTGAAGCTTTCTTT,CASTRRDRENTEAFF
TRBV28,.,TRBJ1-4,.,TGTGCCAGCAGCCAAGGAGGGACAACTAATGAAAAACTGTTTTTT,CASSQGGTTNEKLFF
TRBV9,.,TRBJ2-7,.,TGTGCCAGCAGCCCTCAAGGGGGTCCCAGCTCCTACGAGCAGTACTTC,CASSPQGGPSSYEQYF
TRBV29-1,TRBD2,TRBJ2-1,.,TGCAGCGTTGGACTAGCGGGGGGGCCAGGGTACAATGAGCAGTTCTTC,CSVGLAGGPGYNEQFF
TRBV27,.,TRBJ1-1,few,TGTGCCAGCAGTTTAGGTCATGGCGGTGAAGCTTTCTTT,CASSLGHGGEAFF
TRBV7-2,.,TRBJ2-7,.,TGTGCCAGCAGCTTAGCCGTCTGGGAGAACTATAAAACCTCTTGGTACGAGCAGTACTTC,CASSLAVWENYKTSWYEQYF
TRBV4-2,TRBD1,TRBJ1-2,.,TGTGCCAGCAGCCTCGACAGGGTAAGGGACTATGGCTACACCTTC,CASSLDRVRDYGYTF
TRBV30,.,TRBJ1-2,few,TGTGCCTGGAGTAGACAGGCGGGTGGCTACACCTTC,CAWSRQAGGYTF
TRBV19,TRBD2,TRBJ2-1,.,TGTGCCAGTAGTACACTAGCGGTTTCCTACAATGAGCAGTTCTTC,CASSTLAVSYNEQFF
TRBV25-1,.,TRBJ2-2,.,TGTGCCAGCAGTGAAGCAGGGGAGACCGGGGAGCTGTTTTTT,CASSEAGETGELFF
TRBV18,.,TRBJ2-2,.,TGTGCCAGCTCACCAGGAACAGGGCGGGAGCTGTTTTTT,CASSPGTGRELFF
TRBV30,TRBD1,TRBJ2-1,.,TGTGCCTGGAGTAAGGGGGCCGAGGCGGAGCAGTTCTTC,CAWSKGAEAEQFF
TRBV5-1,.,TRBJ1-5,once,TGCGCCAGCAGCCCCATACCGGGAGGCAATCAGCCCCAGCATTTT,CASSPIPGGNQPQHF
TRBV28,TRBD1,TRBJ1-3,.,TGTGCCAGCAGTTCCTCCGGGACAGGGACGAACTCCATATATTTT,CASSSSGTGTNSIYF
TRBV6-6,TRBD2,TRBJ2-1,.,TGTGCCAGCAGCGGTTGGGGCGGGGGGGCTAGGAATGAGCAGTTCTTC,CASSGWGGGARNEQFF
TRBV9,.,TRBJ2-3,.,TGTGCCAGCAGCCCCTACGGGGGGCCCATTGATACGCAGTATTTT,CASSPYGGPIDTQYF
TRBV30,.,TRBJ1-1,.,TGTGCCTGGAGTGTACAATTGAACACTGAAGCTTTCTTT,CAWSVQLNTEAFF
TRBV2,TRBD1,TRBJ1-1,medium-sized,TGTGCCAGCAGGGGGACAGGATCCAAAGCTTTCTTT,CASRGTGSKAFF
TRBV7-2,.,TRBJ1-5,.,TGTGCCAGCAGCCGCGCCTGGGCCGACAATCAGCCCCAGCATTTT,CASSRAWADNQPQHF
TRBV18,.,TRBJ1-1,.,TGTGCCAGCTCCCGTAGCATGAACACTGAAGCTTTCTTT,CASSRSMNTEAFF
TRBV2,TRBD1,TRBJ2-6,.,TGTGCCACCAGCAGGTGGAGGACAGGGGGCTCTGGGGCCAACGTCCTGACTTTC,CATSRWRTGGSGANVLTF
TRBV5-1,.,TRBJ2-7,.,TGCGCCAGCAGCTTGAACACAGGGGGGGTCTACGAGCAGTACTTC,CASSLNTGGVYEQYF
TRBV18,TRBD2,TRBJ2-7,.,TGTGCCAGCTCTGAGGGACTAGCGGGGATCTCCTACGAGCAGTACTTC,CASSEGLAGISYEQYF
TRBV10-2,TRBD1,TRBJ1-2,.,TGCGCCAGCAGTGAGTTATCCGGGACAGGGGACACCTACACCTTC,CASSELSGTGDTYTF
TRBV7-9,.,TRBJ2-1,.,TGTGCCAGCAGCCCCCAGGGTTACGGTGAGCAGTTCTTC,CASSPQGYGEQFF
TRBV5-4,TRBD2,TRBJ2-3,.,TGTGCCAGCAGCAAGACTAGCGGGGGGGCAACAGATACGCAGTATTTT,CASSKTSGGATDTQYF
TRBV5-1,TRBD2,TRBJ2-1,.,TGCGCCAGCAGCTGGAGACTAGCGGGGGGGATGGATGAGCAGTTCTTC,CASSWRLAGGMDEQFF
TRBV6-5,TRBD1,TRBJ1-4,.,TGTGCCAGCAGAAGTCGACAGGGGGCATTTGAAAAACTGTTTTTT,CASRSRQGAFEKLFF
TRBV6-5,.,TRBJ1-2,.,TGTGCCAGCAGTTCCGCCTGGAAGGGGCAAGGCTACACCTTC,CASSSAWKGQGYTF
TRBV10-2,.,TRBJ2-3,.,TGCGCCAGCAGTGGAGAGTCCTATACGCAGTATTTT,CASSGESYTQYF
TRBV2,TRBD1,TRBJ1-4,.,TGTGCCAGCAGTGAAGCGCTTGGAGCAGGGGGCGAGGAAAAACTGTTTTTT,CASSEALGAGGEEKLFF
TRBV9,.,TRBJ2-5,.,TGTGCCAGCGGAGGGCAAGAGACCCAGTACTTC,CASGGQETQYF
TRBV27,.,TRBJ2-1,.,TGTGCCAGCCGCCTTGTGCGGGGTGGCAATGAGCAGTTCTTC,CASRLVRGGNEQFF
TRBV19,.,TRBJ1-3,.,TGTGCCAGTAGTGAAAGGACAGCCTCTGGAAACACCATATATTTT,CASSERTASGNTIYF
TRBV5-1,TRBD1,TRBJ1-1,.,TGCGCCAGCTCCACAGGGGCGAACACTGAAGCTTTCTTT,CASSTGANTEAFF
TRBV5-4,TRBD2,TRBJ2-3,.,TGTGCCAGCAGCAAGTGGGCTAGCGGGGGAACAGATACGCAGTATTTT,CASSKWASGGTDTQYF
TRBV4-2,.,TRBJ2-7,.,TGTGCCAGCAGCCAAATACCCCTGACAGCCGAGCAGTACTTC,CASSQIPLTAEQYF
TRBV5-1,.,TRBJ2-5,.,TGCGCCAGCAGCTTCAGGCAGGGTACGCAGACCCAGTACTTC,CASSFRQGTQTQYF
TRBV4-1,.,TRBJ2-3,once,TGCGCCAGCAGCCTCGTCGGACAAGACCGCACAGATACGCAGTATTTT,CASSLVGQDRTDTQYF
TRBV7-9,.,TRBJ1-3,.,TGTGCCAGCAGCCCCGTCGGGGGACCTGTCTCTGGAAACACCATATATTTT,CASSPVGGPVSGNTIYF
TRBV10-1,.,TRBJ1-1,few,TGCGCCAGCAGTAAGAGGAGGAGTGGCAACACTGAAGCTTTCTTT,CASSKRRSGNTEAFF